Below, one T cell receptor beta chain is given with its context. What it binds is not known. PCR employed 60 Vbeta and 13 Jbeta primers. The protocol was immunoSEQ multiplex PCR, while the TCRdb copy is restricted to in-frame clones and leaves out a portion. The table has hundreds of thousands of clones, roughly 83% seen once. This sample is drawn from a study of cytomegalovirus exposure and HLA in healthy donors. Whole-study findings and limits: A later analysis linked a missense DCLRE1C variant to TCR beta V- and J-gene trimming. Prior analysis indicated that the majority of TCR beta V segments exhibited productivity approximately 90% or approximately 30% of the time. Analyses of presence and absence presupposed an approximately uniform sequencing depth across donors.

Germline trimming cut 7 bases from V and 7 bases from J; bases unmatched to any gene: 8. Germline CDR1 is MNHEY and CDR2 is SMNVEV (reference sequence). The CDR3 consists of 16 residues. The clonotype was recovered from a boy aged 2 to 10 in good health and CMV-seronegative. The rearrangement uses TRBV27 and TRBJ1-6; 12 nucleotides line up with TRBD1. The sequenced material came from PBMCs. This chain's CDR3 is CASTGTGGAWNSPLHF. CDR3 bases: TGTGCCAGCACCGGGACAGGGGGCGCCTGGAATTCACCCCTCCACTTT.